This T cell receptor (beta chain) was obtained from a study of T cell responses to AZD1222 COVID-19 vaccine. This CDR3 comprises 15 residues. Germline lookup yields CDR1 GTSNPN and CDR2 SVGIG (reference sequence). Losses at the gene ends were 3 bases for V and 2 bases for J; bases not matched to a gene: 7. Method: immunoSEQ multiplex PCR; TCRdb's copy keeps in-frame clones and lacks some. The data contain some 280,000 clones, 94% of them seen just once; the ten biggest clones take up around 0.5%. The TCR comes from an adult who received the AZD1222 COVID-19 vaccine. The sequencing used peripheral blood, collected 28 days after the second AZD1222 dose. The chain uses TRBV30 and TRBJ2-1; 7 bases are shared with TRBD1. The CDR3: CAWRGTAMTYNEQFF. As DNA, the CDR3 is TGTGCCTGGAGAGGGACAGCTATGACCTACAATGAGCAGTTCTTC.